This T cell receptor (beta chain) emerged from a study of CD8+CD57+ T cells in acquired aplastic anemia. About the research overall: Recorded DNA amounts for sorted CD4+ and CD8+ cells had an average of approximately 2.9 ug. Study-level results: Patients and controls shared just under 30 CD8+ CDR3 sequences, highly expressed in patients.

CDR3 length: 18 residues. CDR1 and CDR2 (germline): SGHTA, FQGNSA. J was trimmed by 4 bases and V by 4 bases; bases with no gene match: 14. TCR beta VDJ and CDR3 profiling used genomic DNA as template. TCRdb reprocessed the reads with MiXCR, giving one entry per CDR3 protein. The data show roughly 260,000 distinct CDR3 sequences, with more than 45% seen just once and 7.8% held by the top ten. In the case of this clonotype: Its antigen is not identified.

An expansion of CD8+CD57+ cells by flow cytometry had been shown in patients chosen for sequencing. Specimen: sorted CD4+, CD8+, or CD8+CD57+ T cells (not recorded which) from PBMCs. The sequence came from a human donor with aplastic anemia. This chain uses TRBV7-2 with TRBJ2-1, with TRBD1 matching over 9 bases. The CDR3 nucleotides read TGTGCCAGCAGCTCCCGACAGGGGGTACAAGTACAGTACAATGAGCAGTTCTTC. Translation gives CASSSRQGVQVQYNEQFF.